This entry features one T cell receptor (beta chain) sequence. Its antigen remains unidentified. This sample's treatment: roughly ten-day PBMC culture with coronavirus spike peptide pools or control peptides (ViraFEST assay). Investigators isolated CD4+ T cells by negative selection after 10 days of culture. The CDR3 totals 16 residues. J gave up 0 bases and V 2 bases, and 7 bases lay outside the gene matches. Germline CDR1 and CDR2: SQVTM and ANQGSEA. This sample was included in a study of vaccination and CD4 T cells after COVID-19. Study-level information: Every participant had a vaccine, which was either BNT162b2 or mRNA-1273, given in two doses.

Oncomine TCR Beta short-read sequencing was applied to DNA from cultured CD4+ T cells. TCRdb processed the PCR reads anew with MiXCR; each CDR3 protein has one entry. This sample carries around 14,000 distinct CDR3 sequences, about 56% of them seen once, and the ten largest clones take 8.4%. General observations from the study: In convalescent patients, 304 of 307 vaccine-specific clones were spike mono-reactive.

The chain employs TRBV29-1 and TRBJ2-3, with 8 bases lining up with TRBD2. This TCR derives from a human donor who had recovered from COVID-19. The sample was CD4+ T cells from blood, cultured in vitro, taken before SARS-CoV-2 vaccination. The CDR3 nucleotides are TGCAGCGTTGAATCGCCTAGCGGGCCCAGCACAGATACGCAGTATTTT. Its translation: CSVESPSGPSTDTQYF.